This entry is about one T cell receptor (beta chain). The Seattle patients, enrolled during active infection, were followed longitudinally. These data come from a study of blood T cell repertoires in COVID-19. As for the study in general: Samples representing acute and convalescent COVID-19 were sourced from the United States, Italy and Spain. Nucleic acid was either cDNA or gDNA, and it came from T cells, B-cell-depleted T cells, or PBMCs.

Original handling: Scientists estimated how many nucleated cells there were by amplifying reference gene primers. Method: immunoSEQ multiplex PCR; TCRdb's copy keeps in-frame clones and lacks some. V and J calls and clone size follow that table, whereas D and trimming were derived from the DNA. Here the sample spans 150,000 to 160,000 clones, around 82% being singletons. CDR1 is DFQATT and CDR2 is SNEGSKA in the germline V gene (reference sequence). There are 16 residues in the CDR3. The junction had 12 bases not matched to a gene; V was cut back by 3 bases and J by 3 bases. The rearrangement joins TRBV20-1 to TRBJ2-3, with 7 bases identical to TRBD2. Specimen: peripheral blood. This sequence was found in a man aged 55 to 69 with COVID-19, enrolled during active disease. Written as DNA, the CDR3 is TGCAGTGCTAGTCTCCCAGCGGGAAGGGTAACAGATACGCAGTATTTT. Translation gives CSASLPAGRVTDTQYF.